Each of the 22 T cell receptor beta chains below was sequenced from the same sample in a study of T cell repertoires in cytomegalovirus infection. One entry per CDR3 protein, called by TCRdb with MiXCR from the reads. The data contain 600,000 to 700,000 distinct CDR3 sequences, roughly 33% of them singletons. Their specific antigens are unknown. The sequences come from cultured PBMCs, collected from culture after CMV antigen stimulation. The receptors originated from a human donor in good health (CMV status not recorded). Some clones in this sample may be carry-over from other donors' samples.

In this sample, this clonotype turned up many times. This sequence joins TRBV7-2 and TRBJ2-7; D is unclear. Trimming cost V 0 bases and J 2 bases, with 5 bases left between them. The germline V gene has CDR1 SGHTA and CDR2 FQGNSA. The CDR3 spans 13 residues. In nucleotides, the CDR3 is TGTGCCAGCAGCTTAGCAGGTCCCTACGAGCAGTACTTC. Residues: CASSLAGPYEQYF.

A few counts support this clonotype. V usage is TRBV27 and J usage is TRBJ2-3, with 15 bases matching TRBD2. CDR1 is MNHEY and CDR2 is SMNVEV in the germline V gene (reference sequence). V dropped 5 bases and J dropped 5; count of bases not matched to a gene: 14. The CDR3 contains 19 residues. The chain's CDR3 is CASSIRVPGLAGGEDTQYF. CDR3 DNA sequence: TGTGCCAGCAGTATACGCGTCCCGGGACTAGCGGGAGGTGAAGATACGCAGTATTTT.

This clonotype was detected many times. The chain recombines TRBV25-1 with TRBJ2-1; D is undetermined. The CDR3 sequence is 13 residues long. Trimming shortened V by 4 bases and J by 3 bases, and 7 bases separated the two germline ends. Germline CDR1 is MGHDK and CDR2 is SYGVNS. The chain's CDR3 is CASSGRDYNEQFF. The CDR3 bases are TGTGCCAGCAGTGGAAGGGACTACAATGAGCAGTTCTTC. The full variable domain, with the rest looked up from reference TRBV25-1 and TRBJ2-1, is EADIYQTPRYLVIGTGKKITLECSQTMGHDKMYWYQQDPGMELHLIHYSYGVNSTEKGDLSSESTVSRIRTEHFPLTLESARPSHTSQYLCASSGRDYNEQFFGPGTRLTVL.

The chain couples TRBV29-1 to TRBJ2-1; TRBD2 agrees at 7 bases. Germline values: CDR1 SQVTM, CDR2 ANQGSEA. V shed 5 bases and J 0 bases; nucleotides not matched to a gene: 16. CDR3 length: 18 residues. CDR3 amino acids: CSVLSFGLAAGSYNEQFF. CDR3 DNA sequence: TGCAGCGTTCTATCCTTCGGGCTAGCGGCGGGCTCCTACAATGAGCAGTTCTTC.

The chain joins TRBV7-8 to TRBJ1-5; 10 bases are a match to TRBD1. J was trimmed by 7 bases and V by 5 bases; bases with no gene match: 2. There are 13 residues in the CDR3. The germline V gene has CDR1 SGHVS and CDR2 FQNEAQ. CDR3 sequence reads: CASSVGQGQPQHF. The CDR3 bases are TGTGCCAGCAGCGTGGGACAGGGGCAGCCCCAGCATTTT.

This chain joins TRBV5-6 and TRBJ1-6; D is uncertain. The ends were cut back, 1 base at V and 6 bases at J, with 8 bases in the middle. Germline lookup yields CDR1 SGHDT and CDR2 YYEEEE. The CDR3 is 14 amino acids. The CDR3 spells CASSLFSTNSPLHF. CDR3 DNA sequence: TGTGCCAGCAGCTTGTTTTCAACTAATTCACCCCTCCACTTT.

This clonotype was observed a few times. V is TRBV5-4 and J is TRBJ2-3; the D call may be TRBD1 or TRBD2 (5 bases each). In germline, CDR1 is SGHNT, CDR2 YYREEE (reference sequence). V gave up 0 bases and J gave up 2 bases, with 13 bases separating them. CDR3 size: 16 residues. The CDR3 DNA sequence: TGTGCCAGCAGCTTGGGCCTGGGGGTGGCCACAGATACGCAGTATTTT. Protein: CASSLGLGVATDTQYF.

The genes are TRBV6-5 and TRBJ2-1; D ambiguous. The germline V and J ends were trimmed by 6 bases and 7 bases, with 13 bases remaining between them. Germline CDR1 reads MNHEY; CDR2 reads SVGAGI. The CDR3 sequence is 13 residues long. CDR3 sequence (DNA): TGTGCCAGCAGAAAGGGCCTAGGTAATGAGCAGTTCTTC. It encodes CASRKGLGNEQFF.

The V gene is TRBV12-3 or TRBV12-4, the J gene TRBJ2-1; D possibly corresponds to TRBD2 (6 bases). Between the trimmed V and J ends, which lost 3 bases and 6 bases, there was a span of 15 bases. The CDR3 runs to 15 residues. CDR3 coding DNA: TGTGCCAGCAGTTTCGGGATCGGGGGAAGCAATGAGCAGTTCTTC. Translation: CASSFGIGGSNEQFF.

The rearrangement joins TRBV3-1 to TRBJ2-1, with a weak D call TRBD2 (7 bases). From germline, CDR1 is LGHDT and CDR2 YNNKEL (reference sequence). The V and J ends lost 0 bases and 4 bases respectively, with 13 bases between them. CDR3 length: 16 residues. The CDR3 DNA follows: TGTGCCAGCAGCCAAGATTCGAGCGGGACATACAATGAGCAGTTCTTC. Encoded protein: CASSQDSSGTYNEQFF.

V is TRBV6-1 and J is TRBJ2-7; possibly TRBD1 for D (6 bases). V lost 9 bases to trimming and J lost 2 bases, with 14 bases between them. The germline V gene has CDR1 MNHNS and CDR2 SASEGT. The CDR3 is 13 residues long. CDR3 amino acids: CASGADRAYEQYF. The CDR3 DNA follows: TGTGCCAGTGGAGCGGACAGAGCCTACGAGCAGTACTTC.

The rearrangement uses TRBV4-3 and TRBJ2-3; possibly TRBD2 for D (5 bases). Looked up from germline, CDR1 is LGHNA and CDR2 is YSLEER. The CDR3 runs 17 residues. V shed 1 base and J shed 3 bases, with 17 bases lying between them. The CDR3 sequence is CASSQGRRSVWTDTQYF. For the CDR3, the DNA is TGCGCCAGCAGCCAAGGGAGGAGAAGCGTATGGACAGATACGCAGTATTTT.

This clonotype has just one count. This chain's CDR3 is CASSPQRGRDPNYSNQPQHF. CDR3 DNA: TGTGCCAGTAGTCCCCAAAGGGGGCGCGATCCTAATTATAGCAATCAGCCCCAGCATTTT. The chain recombines TRBV19 with TRBJ1-5; 7 nucleotides align to TRBD1. V was clipped by 5 bases and J by 0 bases; unmatched bases: 19. The V gene's germline CDR1 is LNHDA and CDR2 SQIVND (reference sequence). The CDR3 covers 20 residues.

The rearrangement joins TRBV19 to TRBJ2-3, with 11 bases that match TRBD2. The CDR3 spans 15 residues. V lost 3 bases and J lost 6; bases outside the gene matches: 5. Germline V lookup: CDR1 LNHDA, CDR2 SQIVND (reference sequence). This CDR3 is CASSISLAGGDTQYF. In nucleotides, the CDR3 is TGTGCCAGTAGTATTTCTCTAGCGGGAGGCGATACGCAGTATTTT.

The table lists this clonotype with many counts. V usage is TRBV7-2 and J usage is TRBJ1-2; the D is unclear. V was pared by 4 bases and J by 3 bases, with 12 bases between. Germline CDR1 reads SGHTA; CDR2 reads FQGNSA. This CDR3 is 14 amino acids long. For the CDR3, the DNA is TGTGCCAGCAGCTATGGGGTCTTTGACTATGGCTACACCTTC. As protein: CASSYGVFDYGYTF.

This sequence joins TRBV15 and TRBJ1-1; 8 bases match TRBD1. Unmatched junction bases numbered 13, after V lost 1 base and J lost 0 bases. The CDR3 is made up of 19 amino acids. Germline lookup yields CDR1 LNHNV and CDR2 YYDKDF (reference sequence). The CDR3 DNA follows: TGTGCCACCAGCAGAGGGGTTGGGGCAGGGGGCCCCCTGAACACTGAAGCTTTCTTT. The encoded protein is CATSRGVGAGGPLNTEAFF. Supplemented by reference TRBV15 and TRBJ1-1, the full variable domain reads DAMVIQNPRYQVTQFGKPVTLSCSQTLNHNVMYWYQQKSSQAPKLLFHYYDKDFNNEADTPDNFQSRRPNTSFCFLDIRSPGLGDTAMYLCATSRGVGAGGPLNTEAFFGQGTRLTVV.

This clonotype was detected many times. The chain combines TRBV7-9 with TRBJ2-3; TRBD2 aligns across 13 bases. From germline, CDR1 is SEHNR and CDR2 FQNEAQ (reference sequence). Losses at the gene ends were 4 bases for V and 1 base for J; bases not matched to a gene: 8. CDR3 length: 18 residues. The CDR3 protein is CASSSLRTSGSGTDTQYF. Here the CDR3 DNA reads TGTGCCAGCAGCTCCCTACGGACTAGCGGGAGCGGCACAGATACGCAGTATTTT.

V gene TRBV18 combines with J gene TRBJ2-1, with unresolved D. This CDR3 contains 14 residues. In germline, CDR1 is KGHSH, CDR2 LQKENI. The ends were cut back, 6 bases at V and 5 bases at J, with 14 bases in the middle. The CDR3 loop reads CASSTTGFDNEQFF. The CDR3 DNA follows: TGTGCCAGCTCCACCACCGGGTTCGACAATGAGCAGTTCTTC.

The chain carries TRBV11-2 and TRBJ1-5, with TRBD1 as a possible D gene (5 bases). CDR3 size: 13 residues. Germline V gene sequence: CDR1 SGHAT, CDR2 FQNNGV. Trimming pared 8 bases from V and 7 bases from J, leaving 15 bases between. In DNA form, the CDR3 reads TGTGCCAGCGGGGATGGGGGAAGGCAGCCCCAGCATTTT. Its translation is CASGDGGRQPQHF.

This clonotype was counted many times. The V call is TRBV7-2, the J call TRBJ2-5; TRBD1 matches at 10 bases. The CDR3 sequence is 13 residues long. Germline V gene sequence: CDR1 SGHTA, CDR2 FQGNSA. Trimming removed 5 bases from V and 5 bases from J; junction bases left unmatched: 2. This CDR3 is CASSRGQGETQYF. The DNA of the CDR3 is TGTGCCAGCAGCAGGGGACAGGGGGAGACCCAGTACTTC. Supplemented by reference TRBV7-2 and TRBJ2-5, the full variable domain reads GAGVSQSPSNKVTEKGKDVELRCDPISGHTALYWYRQSLGQGLEFLIYFQGNSAPDKSGLPSDRFSAERTGGSVSTLTIQRTQQEDSAVYLCASSRGQGETQYFGPGTRLLVL.

The J gene is TRBJ2-1, the V gene TRBV14; perhaps TRBD2 as D (7 bases). CDR1 is SGHDN and CDR2 is FVKESK in the germline V gene. Trimming pared 0 bases from V and 8 bases from J, leaving 14 bases between. CDR3 length equals 15 residues. As DNA, the CDR3 is TGTGCCAGCAGCCAAGAGGGGCGGGGGCCTGATGAGCAGTTCTTC. It specifies CASSQEGRGPDEQFF.

This clonotype was seen more than once but under ten times. The V gene is TRBV6-2 or TRBV6-3, the J gene TRBJ1-5, with a tentative D call TRBD1 (6 bases). The CDR3 length is 14 residues. V was shortened by 5 bases and J by 4 bases, with 12 bases between the two germline ends. Per the germline V gene, CDR1 is MNHEY and CDR2 is SVGEGT. The CDR3, as DNA: TGTGCCAGCAGTCATTCGGACAGAAATCAGCCCCAGCATTTT. Residues: CASSHSDRNQPQHF.